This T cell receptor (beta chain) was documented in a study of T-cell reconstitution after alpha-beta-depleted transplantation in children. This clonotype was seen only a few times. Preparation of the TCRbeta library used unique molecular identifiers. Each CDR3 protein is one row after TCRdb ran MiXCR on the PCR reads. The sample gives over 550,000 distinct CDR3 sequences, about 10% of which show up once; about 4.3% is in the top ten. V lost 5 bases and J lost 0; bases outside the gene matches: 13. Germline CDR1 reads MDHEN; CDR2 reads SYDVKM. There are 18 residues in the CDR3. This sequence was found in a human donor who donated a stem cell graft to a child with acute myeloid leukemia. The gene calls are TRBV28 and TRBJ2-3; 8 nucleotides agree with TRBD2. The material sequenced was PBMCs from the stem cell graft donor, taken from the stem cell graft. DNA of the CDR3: TGTGCCAGCAGTCTTTCTAGCGGGCTCGGATCTAGCACAGATACGCAGTATTTT. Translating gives CASSLSSGLGSSTDTQYF. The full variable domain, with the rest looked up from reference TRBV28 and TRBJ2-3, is DVKVTQSSRYLVKRTGEKVFLECVQDMDHENMFWYRQDPGLGLRLIYFSYDVKMKEKGDIPEGYSVSREKKERFSLILESASTNQTSMYLCASSLSSGLGSSTDTQYFGPGTRLTVL.